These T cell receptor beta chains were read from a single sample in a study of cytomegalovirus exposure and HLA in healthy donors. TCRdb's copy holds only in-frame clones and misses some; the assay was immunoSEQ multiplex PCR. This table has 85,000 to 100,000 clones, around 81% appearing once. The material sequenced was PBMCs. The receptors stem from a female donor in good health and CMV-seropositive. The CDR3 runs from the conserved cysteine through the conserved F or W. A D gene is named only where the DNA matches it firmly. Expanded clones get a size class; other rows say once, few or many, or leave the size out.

TGTGCCAGCAGTGAATGGGCAGCAAATCAGCCCCAGCATTTT CASSEWAANQPQHF TRBV6-1 . . TRBJ1-5
TGCGCCAGCAGCCGGACAGGGTTGGAGGGAGCTTTCTTT CASSRTGLEGAFF TRBV5-1 TRBD1 . TRBJ1-1
TGTGCCAGCAGCTTATCGCCAACCCAGTTCTCTGGGGCCAACGTCCTGACTTTC CASSLSPTQFSGANVLTF TRBV7-3 . . TRBJ2-6
TGTGCCAGCAGTGAAGCGCACAGGGCTCTACGCAATGAGCAGTTCTTC CASSEAHRALRNEQFF TRBV6-1 . . TRBJ2-1
TGTGCCAGCAGCTTAGCGTCAGGGACCGGGGAGCTGTTTTTT CASSLASGTGELFF TRBV7-9 . . TRBJ2-2
TGCGCCAGCAGCCCGGCTAGCGCCTACAATGAGCAGTTCTTC CASSPASAYNEQFF TRBV4-1 . . TRBJ2-1
TGTGCCAGCAGCTTAGGTAGTAATGAAAAACTGTTTTTT CASSLGSNEKLFF TRBV7-3 . few TRBJ1-4
TGTGCCAGCAGTACTAGTTTAGAGACCCAGTACTTC CASSTSLETQYF TRBV2 . . TRBJ2-5
TGTGCCAGCAGCCGAGATTGGGACAGTTCTAACTATGGCTACACCTTC CASSRDWDSSNYGYTF TRBV5-5 TRBD1 once TRBJ1-2
TGTGCCAGCAGCCCCCGTTACACCGGGGAGCTGTTTTTT CASSPRYTGELFF TRBV7-6 . . TRBJ2-2
TGTGCCAGCAGCCCCCGGGACAACCACTACGAGCAGTACTTC CASSPRDNHYEQYF TRBV7-7 . once TRBJ2-7
TGTGCCAGCAGTTACTTTGACAGCAACTACAACGAGCAGTTCTTC CASSYFDSNYNEQFF TRBV6-5 . . TRBJ2-1
TGTGCCAGCAGTTTACTTGGGCAGATGGGCTACACCTTC CASSLLGQMGYTF TRBV28 . . TRBJ1-2
TGCAGCGTTGGGGGGACAGGGGCAAATAGCAATCAGCCCCAGCATTTT CSVGGTGANSNQPQHF TRBV29-1 TRBD1 . TRBJ1-5
TGCGCCAGCAGCTTTTCGTCTGCAACTAATGAAAAACTGTTTTTT CASSFSSATNEKLFF TRBV5-1 . . TRBJ1-4
TGCAGCGTCGGGACAGGGAAGGCAGGGCAGCCCCAGCATTTT CSVGTGKAGQPQHF TRBV29-1 TRBD1 . TRBJ1-5